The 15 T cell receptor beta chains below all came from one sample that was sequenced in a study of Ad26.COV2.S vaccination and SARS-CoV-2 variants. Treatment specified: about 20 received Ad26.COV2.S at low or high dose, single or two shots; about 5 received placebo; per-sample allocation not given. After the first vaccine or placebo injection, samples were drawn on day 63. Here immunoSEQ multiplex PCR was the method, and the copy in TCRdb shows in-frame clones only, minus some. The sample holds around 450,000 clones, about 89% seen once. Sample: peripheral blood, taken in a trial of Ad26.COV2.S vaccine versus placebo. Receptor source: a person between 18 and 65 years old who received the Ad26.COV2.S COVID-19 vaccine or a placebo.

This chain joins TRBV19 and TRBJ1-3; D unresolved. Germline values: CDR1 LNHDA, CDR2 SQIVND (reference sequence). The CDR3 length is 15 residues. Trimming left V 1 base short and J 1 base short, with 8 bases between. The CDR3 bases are TGTGCCAGTAGTATAGGTCGTGGGTCTGGAAACACCATATATTTT. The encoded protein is CASSIGRGSGNTIYF.

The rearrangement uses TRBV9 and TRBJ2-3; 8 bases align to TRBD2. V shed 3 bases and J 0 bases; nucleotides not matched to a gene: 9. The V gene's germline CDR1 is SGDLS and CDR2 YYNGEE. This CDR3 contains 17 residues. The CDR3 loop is CASSAWGGRTSTDTQYF. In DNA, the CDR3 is TGTGCCAGCAGCGCATGGGGCGGGAGGACTAGCACAGATACGCAGTATTTT.

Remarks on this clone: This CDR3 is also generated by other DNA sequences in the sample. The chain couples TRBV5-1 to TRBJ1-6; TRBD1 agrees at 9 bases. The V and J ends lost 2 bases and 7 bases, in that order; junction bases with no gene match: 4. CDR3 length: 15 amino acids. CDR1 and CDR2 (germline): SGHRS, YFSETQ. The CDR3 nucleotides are TGCGCCAGCAGCTTACAGGGGGCTGGAAATTCACCCCTCCACTTT. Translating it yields CASSLQGAGNSPLHF.

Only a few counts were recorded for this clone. The CDR3 sequence: CASSYQRSNTEAFF. As DNA, the CDR3 is TGTGCCAGCAGTTACCAGCGGTCCAACACTGAAGCTTTCTTT. The V gene is TRBV2, the J gene TRBJ1-1; no definite D call. Trimming stripped 5 bases from V and 2 bases from J, with 12 bases between. The CDR3 sequence is 14 residues long. The germline V gene has CDR1 SNHLY and CDR2 FYNNEI.

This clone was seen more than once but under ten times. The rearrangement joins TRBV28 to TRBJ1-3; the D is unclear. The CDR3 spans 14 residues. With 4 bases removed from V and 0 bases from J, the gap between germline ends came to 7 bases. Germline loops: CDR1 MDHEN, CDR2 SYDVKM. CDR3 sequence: CASSSVDSGNTIYF. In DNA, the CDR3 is TGTGCCAGCAGTTCAGTCGACTCTGGAAACACCATATATTTT.

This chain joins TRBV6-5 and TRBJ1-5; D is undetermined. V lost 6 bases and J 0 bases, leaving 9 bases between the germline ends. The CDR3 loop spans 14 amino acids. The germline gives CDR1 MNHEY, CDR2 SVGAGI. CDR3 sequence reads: CASSVTNSNQPQHF. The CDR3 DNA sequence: TGTGCCAGCAGCGTCACAAATAGCAATCAGCCCCAGCATTTT.

CDR3 nucleotides: TGTGCCAGCAGCCAAGTGAGTTCGCGTCCATACAATGAGCAGTTCTTC. Amino acids: CASSQVSSRPYNEQFF. V is TRBV7-2 and J is TRBJ2-1, with D unclear. Germline lookup yields CDR1 SGHTA and CDR2 FQGNSA. The CDR3 runs 16 residues. The V end was cut by 5 bases, the J end by 4 bases, with 18 bases between.

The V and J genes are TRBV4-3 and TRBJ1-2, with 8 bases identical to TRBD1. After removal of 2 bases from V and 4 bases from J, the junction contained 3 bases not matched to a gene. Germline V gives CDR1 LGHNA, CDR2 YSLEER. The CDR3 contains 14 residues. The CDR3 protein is CASSQRTGFYGYTF. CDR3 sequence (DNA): TGCGCCAGCAGCCAACGGACAGGGTTCTATGGCTACACCTTC.

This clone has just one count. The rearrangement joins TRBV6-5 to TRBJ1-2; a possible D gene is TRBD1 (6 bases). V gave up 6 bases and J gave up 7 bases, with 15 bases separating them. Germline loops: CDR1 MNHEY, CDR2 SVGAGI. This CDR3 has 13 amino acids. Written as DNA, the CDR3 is TGTGCCAGCAGATACCGGGACACCACTGGCTACACCTTC. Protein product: CASRYRDTTGYTF.

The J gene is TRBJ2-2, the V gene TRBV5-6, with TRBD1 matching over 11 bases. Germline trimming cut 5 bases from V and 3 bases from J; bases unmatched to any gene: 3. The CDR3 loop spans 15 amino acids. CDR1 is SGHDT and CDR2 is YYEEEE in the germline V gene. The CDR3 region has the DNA TGTGCCAGCAGAGCGGACAGGGGGCACACCGGGGAGCTGTTTTTT. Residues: CASRADRGHTGELFF. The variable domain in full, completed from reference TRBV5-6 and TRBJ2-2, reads DAGVTQSPTHLIKTRGQQVTLRCSPKSGHDTVSWYQQALGQGPQFIFQYYEEEERQRGNFPDRFSGHQFPNYSSELNVNALLLGDSALYLCASRADRGHTGELFFGEGSRLTVL.

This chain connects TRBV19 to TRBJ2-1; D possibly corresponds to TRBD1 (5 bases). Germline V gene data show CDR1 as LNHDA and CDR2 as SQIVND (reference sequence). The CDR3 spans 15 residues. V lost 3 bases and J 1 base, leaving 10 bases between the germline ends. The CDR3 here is CASSMGQGSYNEQFF. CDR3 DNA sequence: TGTGCCAGTAGTATGGGGCAGGGTTCCTACAATGAGCAGTTCTTC. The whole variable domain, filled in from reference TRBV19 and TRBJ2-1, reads DGGITQSPKYLFRKEGQNVTLSCEQNLNHDAMYWYRQDPGQGLRLIYYSQIVNDFQKGDIAEGYSVSREKKESFPLTVTSAQKNPTAFYLCASSMGQGSYNEQFFGPGTRLTVL.

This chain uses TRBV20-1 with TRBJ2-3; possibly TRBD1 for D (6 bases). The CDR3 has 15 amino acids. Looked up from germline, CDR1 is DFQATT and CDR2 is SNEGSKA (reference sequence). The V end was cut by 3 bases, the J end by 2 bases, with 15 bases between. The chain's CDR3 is CSASGQRINTDTQYF. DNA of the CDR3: TGCAGTGCTAGTGGACAGAGAATAAACACAGATACGCAGTATTTT.

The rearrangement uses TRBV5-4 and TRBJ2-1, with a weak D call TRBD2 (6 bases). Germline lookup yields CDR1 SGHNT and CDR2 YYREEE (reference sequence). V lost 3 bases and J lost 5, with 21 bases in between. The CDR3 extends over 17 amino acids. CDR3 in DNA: TGTGCCAGCAGCTCCGCTGGGCGGGACTTAACAAACAATGAGCAGTTCTTC. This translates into CASSSAGRDLTNNEQFF.

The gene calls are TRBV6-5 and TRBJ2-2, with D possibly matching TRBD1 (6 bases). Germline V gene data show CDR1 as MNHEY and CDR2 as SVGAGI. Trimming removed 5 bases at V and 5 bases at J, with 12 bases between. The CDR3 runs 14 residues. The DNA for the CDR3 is TGTGCCAGCAGTAGGTCTAGGGGGACCGGGGAGCTGTTTTTT. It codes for CASSRSRGTGELFF.

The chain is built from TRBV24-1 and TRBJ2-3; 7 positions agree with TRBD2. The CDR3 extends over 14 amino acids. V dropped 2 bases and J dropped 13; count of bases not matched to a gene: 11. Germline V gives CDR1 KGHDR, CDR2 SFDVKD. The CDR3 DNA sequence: TGTGCCACCAGTGATTCGGCGAGCGGGGTCAGAAAGTATTTT. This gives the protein CATSDSASGVRKYF.